Below, one T cell receptor delta chain is given with its context. What it recognizes is unknown. The protein TCRdb gives is from a much larger clone and does not agree with this DNA's translation at residue 7, likely a read error; the protein shown here comes from the DNA. The sample originates from a study of γδ T cells in repeated Plasmodium falciparum infection. This CDR3 has 12 residues. The V and J ends lost 1 base and 8 bases respectively, with 8 bases between them. Germline values: CDR1 TSWWSYY, CDR2 QGS. Flow sorting of PBMC yielded separate Vgamma9/Vdelta2+ and Vdelta2-negative gammadelta T cell populations for bulk repertoire analysis. Study-level findings and limits: In Vdelta2-negative, largely Vdelta1+, gammadelta repertoires, repeated controlled infections appeared to drive clonal selection waves. Compared with Australian children, Malian Vdelta2-negative repertoires seemed more clonal, less diverse, less shared. Over time and infection, Vgamma9/Vdelta2+ repertoires remained highly stable and polyclonal.

TCRdb applied CATT to the multiplex PCR reads for clone calling. The sample carries roughly 93,000 delta-chain clones, roughly 1.4% recorded once. V and J are TRDV1 and TRDJ1, with D unclear. The sequence was obtained from a pool of human donors (malaria-infected and uninfected, not separated). Sequenced input: gamma-delta T cells from blood. The CDR3 DNA sequence: TGTGCTCTTGGGGAACGGAGCCACAAACTCATCTTT. It specifies CALGERSHKLIF.